The T cell receptor beta chain under discussion was sequenced for a study of blood T cell repertoires in COVID-19 (dated by TCRdb to 2019 to 2021). About the study as a whole: The collaborator samples originated in the United States, Italy and Spain and spanned the acute and convalescent phases of COVID-19. The material from the prospective study consisted of cDNA or gDNA derived from T cells, B-cell-depleted T cells, or PBMCs. Deeply sampled blood TCRbeta repertoires from subjects exposed to, actively infected with, or recovered from COVID-19 were included in the dataset. The repertoires were released in a freely available public database intended as a resource for research on the immune response to SARS-CoV-2. The samples were drawn from two sources: the first 160 participants of the ongoing ImmuneRACE study, and 1,254 subjects contributed by 6 global collaborators. The sample metadata nearly always contained a de-identified subject ID, COVID-19 status, age in years and sex. HLA class I and class II types, where available, came from metadata supplied by the sample provider rather than from assay-based typing.

Paper-wide results and their limitations: The amount of clinical and demographic metadata varied by source and participant and was provided uncurated.

Each collaborating institution followed its own protocols to collect whole blood in K2EDTA tubes. For TCRbeta analysis, collaborators shipped samples as frozen whole blood, isolated PBMCs, or DNA extracted from either of those sample types. The immunoSEQ Assay, a bias-controlled multiplex PCR, was used to amplify TCRbeta CDR3 regions from genomic DNA. In the original analysis: Within the assay, amplification of reference gene primers was used to estimate how many nucleated cells each sample contained. Sequence reads were collapsed and filtered to measure the absolute abundance of every unique TCRbeta CDR3 rearrangement. Productive Simpson clonality was computed per sample as the square root of Simpson's diversity index over productive rearrangements. TCRdb mirrors the immuneACCESS table, restricted to in-frame sequences. Some clones are absent from its copies; in checked studies, under half trace to an unresolved V gene, and the reason for the others is unknown. That table furnishes V, J and clone size, whereas the DNA furnished D and trimming. This sample has about 190,000 clones in its table, and 60% to 80% of those were observed once. The leading ten clones occupy around 15% of the sample.

As regards this clone: No antigen is known for it. Nothing much larger sits one base from this clone, and base qualities are not available.

The CDR3, cysteine through phenylalanine, is 16 amino acids long. Only the CDR3 portion is preserved as DNA: 48 bases, with reading frame beginning at the first base. The receptor comes from a man between 60 and 75 years old with active or convalescent COVID-19. The chain is made from TRBV21-1 and TRBJ2-7; the table's D call, TRBD2, was not checked against the DNA. TRBV21-1 corresponds to a pseudogene. The sample taken for sequencing was peripheral blood. The nucleotides are TGTGCCAGCAGCCAGCGGACTAGCGGCCTCGCCTACGAGCAGTACTTC. Protein translation: CASSQRTSGLAYEQYF.